The rows below give T cell receptor beta chains drawn from one sample of a study of T cell responses to AZD1222 COVID-19 vaccine. The repertoire was sequenced with immunoSEQ multiplex PCR; TCRdb's copy has only in-frame clones and lacks some. The sample consists of roughly 150,000 clones, 90% to 95% of them appearing once. This material consisted of peripheral blood, taken 28 days after the second AZD1222 dose. Receptor source: an adult who received the AZD1222 COVID-19 vaccine. CDR3s include the opening cysteine and the closing phenylalanine or tryptophan. The D gene is left open where the match is weak.

d_gene,j_gene,v_gene,CDR3aa
TRBD1,TRBJ2-3,TRBV19,CATTDRGRTDTQYF
NA,TRBJ2-1,TRBV12-3/TRBV12-4,CASSRATGNEQFF
NA,TRBJ2-3,TRBV19,CASSSWSLTDTQYF
NA,TRBJ2-1,TRBV9,CASSVDGRSGDEQFF
TRBD2,TRBJ2-7,TRBV6-6,CASSYASGRLSYEQYF
NA,TRBJ1-1,TRBV7-8,CASSRQENTEAFF
NA,TRBJ2-2,TRBV9,CASSVGPRGTGELFF
NA,TRBJ2-7,TRBV7-9,CASSLVRLAGYEQYF
TRBD1,TRBJ2-1,TRBV7-8,CASSLEVGTGPYEQFF
NA,TRBJ2-3,TRBV12-5,CASGLSLEDTQYF
TRBD2,TRBJ2-1,TRBV2,CASSVAGRGLGEQFF
NA,TRBJ1-2,TRBV28,CASRLSGTTYGYTF
TRBD1,TRBJ1-5,TRBV4-1,CASSAGQIYQPQHF
TRBD1,TRBJ1-4,TRBV5-1,CASSLVTGNNEKLFF
TRBD1,TRBJ2-6,TRBV6-5,CASNDRGIGANVLTF
NA,TRBJ1-5,TRBV2,CASSDQRNQPQHF
TRBD1,TRBJ1-2,TRBV6-5,CASKRLWDRDYGYTF
TRBD1,TRBJ1-6,TRBV6-5,CASRDRGGSPLHF
NA,TRBJ1-1,TRBV5-1,CASSQGVTEAFF
TRBD1,TRBJ2-2,TRBV18,CASSPVQGAGELFF
NA,TRBJ2-5,TRBV11-3,CASSFRVQGVAQYF
NA,TRBJ1-1,TRBV27,CASMVWGTNTEAFF
NA,TRBJ1-2,TRBV27,CASSSTGGPSNYGYTF
TRBD1,TRBJ2-1,TRBV30,CAWRDRGSYNEQFF
TRBD2,TRBJ2-2,TRBV25-1,CASSELAGGVDGELFF
NA,TRBJ1-3,TRBV7-2,CASSPPGTTIYF
TRBD2,TRBJ2-5,TRBV20-1,CSAIAGGAQYF
TRBD2,TRBJ2-6,TRBV18,CASSPTSGTSGANVLTF
TRBD1,TRBJ1-2,TRBV10-3,CAIPTGALSQPYGYTF
TRBD1,TRBJ1-1,TRBV7-9,CASSADRGDTEAFF
NA,TRBJ1-2,TRBV6-2/TRBV6-3,CASSYGRDYGYTF
NA,TRBJ1-2,TRBV19,CASSIRAYYGYTF
TRBD2,TRBJ2-1,TRBV11-2,CASSLEPGTSSYNEQFF
TRBD2,TRBJ2-3,TRBV9,CASSVGLAGGEDTQYF
TRBD2,TRBJ2-7,TRBV29-1,CSVEDRASGRPYEQYF
TRBD1,TRBJ1-4,TRBV4-1,CASSQGDRDGEKLFF
TRBD2,TRBJ2-7,TRBV7-2,CASSLGPAGGSYEQYF
TRBD2,TRBJ2-7,TRBV9,CASSVGPGTSGSGYEQYF
TRBD1,TRBJ2-7,TRBV24-1,CATSEGTGNHEQYF
TRBD2,TRBJ2-7,TRBV5-4,CASSFPTLAGVEQYF
NA,TRBJ1-1,TRBV25-1,CASRFNTEAFF
NA,TRBJ1-5,TRBV7-9,CASSLMGQPQHF
NA,TRBJ2-1,TRBV12-2,CASRLELLAGGQNEQFF
NA,TRBJ1-4,TRBV23-1,CASSQWRGPNEKLFF
NA,TRBJ1-1,TRBV10-2,CASSQLMNTEAFF
NA,TRBJ1-2,TRBV24-1,CATSDATRGGYTF
TRBD2,TRBJ2-5,TRBV12-5,CASGLGIAGLETQYF
NA,TRBJ2-2,TRBV4-1,CASSQVGHGTGELFF
NA,TRBJ1-1,TRBV4-3,CASSQDMALGTFF